Each of the 5 T cell receptor beta chains below was sequenced from the same sample in a study of graft-versus-host responses after intestinal transplantation. Antigens for these TCRs are unknown. Only in-frame clones appear in the TCRdb table, and some are missing; sequencing was by immunoSEQ multiplex PCR. The table lists roughly 98,000 clones, over 80% of them singletons. The source material was unstimulated CD8+ T cells sorted from spleen or lymph node cells, sampled before transplant. The receptors here all came from a human donor who was the organ donor for an intestinal transplant.

The V gene is TRBV30, the J gene TRBJ1-2; the D is unclear. Germline V lookup: CDR1 GTSNPN, CDR2 SVGIG (reference sequence). V was cut by 0 bases and J by 0 bases, with 14 bases left in between. The CDR3 length is 16 residues. CDR3 loop: CAWSVLGRLANYGYTF. The CDR3 nucleotides read TGTGCCTGGAGTGTACTGGGCCGTTTAGCTAACTATGGCTACACCTTC.

The J gene is TRBJ1-2, the V gene TRBV5-5; D might be TRBD1 (6 bases). This CDR3 is built from 15 residues. Trimming took off 2 bases at V and 6 bases at J, with 17 bases between the two ends. Germline V gene sequence: CDR1 SGHKS, CDR2 YYEKEE (reference sequence). The CDR3 sequence is CASSFEGVAGDGYTF. CDR3 in DNA: TGTGCCAGCAGCTTTGAGGGTGTAGCAGGGGATGGCTACACCTTC. Drawing the rest from reference TRBV5-5 and TRBJ1-2, the complete variable domain is DAGVTQSPTHLIKTRGQQVTLRCSPISGHKSVSWYQQVLGQGPQFIFQYYEKEERGRGNFPDRFSARQFPNYSSELNVNALLLGDSALYLCASSFEGVAGDGYTFGSGTRLTVV.

This chain links TRBV14 with TRBJ2-1; TRBD2 might be the D (6 bases). Trimming pared 5 bases from V and 8 bases from J, leaving 13 bases between. The CDR3 sequence is 13 residues long. CDR1 is SGHDN, CDR2 FVKESK, per germline. CDR3 nucleotide sequence: TGTGCCAGCAGCATCACTAGCCCCCATGAGCAGTTCTTC. Translated, it gives CASSITSPHEQFF.

The chain uses TRBV11-1 and TRBJ2-7; 8 bases line up with TRBD1. V lost 1 base and J lost 1; bases outside the gene matches: 3. Germline V lookup: CDR1 SGHAT, CDR2 FQDESV (reference sequence). This CDR3 has 15 residues. Here the CDR3 DNA reads TGTGCCAGCAGCTTAGGGCAGGGGGCATCCTACGAGCAGTACTTC. It yields the protein CASSLGQGASYEQYF. The complete variable domain, with remaining parts taken from reference TRBV11-1 and TRBJ2-7, reads EAEVAQSPRYKITEKSQAVAFWCDPISGHATLYWYRQILGQGPELLVQFQDESVVDDSQLPKDRFSAERLKGVDSTLKIQPAELGDSAMYLCASSLGQGASYEQYFGPGTRLTVT.

CDR3 nucleotides: TGTGCCAGCAGCCATCTAGCGGGAGTCTACAATGAGCAGTTCTTC. It is translated as CASSHLAGVYNEQFF. The chain couples TRBV7-9 to TRBJ2-1, with 10 nucleotides matching TRBD2. The CDR3 runs to 15 residues. The V segment lost 5 bases and the J segment 3 bases; nucleotides outside the gene matches: 4. From germline, CDR1 is SEHNR and CDR2 FQNEAQ (reference sequence). Based on the CDR3 plus reference TRBV7-9 and TRBJ2-1, the full variable domain is DTGVSQNPRHKITKRGQNVTFRCDPISEHNRLYWYRQTLGQGPEFLTYFQNEAQLEKSRLLSDRFSAERPKGSFSTLEIQRTEQGDSAMYLCASSHLAGVYNEQFFGPGTRLTVL.